One sample yielded the 17 T cell receptor beta chains listed below, sequenced in a study of tissue T cells after allogeneic stem cell transplantation. The time point was: mouse harvest day 14 after allogeneic transplant. The graft held 10^6 splenic CD5+ T cells and 10^7 T-cell-depleted bone marrow cells. TCRdb keeps only in-frame clones here, not all; method: immunoSEQ multiplex PCR. The sample consists of approximately 5,000 clones, almost 40% of them appearing once. The sequencing sample was made of gut tissue. These receptors originate from a female BALB/c mouse given C57BL/6 T cells with graft-versus-host disease after an allogeneic hematopoietic cell transplant.

This clone is labeled as medium-sized (0.01 to 0.1%). Mouse germline and gene names are used. The CDR3 end is not reached by the read, which stops 1 residue before it; the germline J gene fills it in. The V and J genes are TRBV24 and TRBJ1-1; a possible D gene is TRBD1 (5 bases). The V and J ends lost 5 bases and 0 bases respectively, with 10 bases between them. Germline V lookup: CDR1 KGHTA, CDR2 FRNEEI. This CDR3 has 14 residues. CDR3 loop: CASSLDISNTEVFF. The DNA read from the CDR3 is TGTGCCAGCAGTTTGGACATATCAAACACAGAAGTCTTC.

This clone was recorded only once. The listed genes are named as in mouse. Read data end 1 residue before the CDR3 end; the end is taken from the germline J gene. This chain connects TRBV23 to TRBJ1-4. The germline V gene has CDR1 KGHTA and CDR2 FQNQQP. The CDR3 is 15 residues long. CDR3 sequence reads: CSSSQSPNSNEGLFF. The DNA read from the CDR3 is TGCTCCAGCAGTCAATCTCCAAATTCCAACGAAGGATTATTT.

With regard to this clone: The genes are named according to mouse. The read ends 1 residue shy of where the CDR3 ends; the end is completed using the germline J gene. J is TRBJ2-1 and V is TRBV12-1; D not certain. The CDR3 consists of 14 residues. CDR1 SGHSN and CDR2 HYEKVE come from the germline V gene. V was shortened by 2 bases and J by 1 base, with 8 bases between the two germline ends. CDR3 protein: CASSPQGNYAEQFF. The sequenced part of the CDR3 DNA is TGTGCCAGCTCTCCACAAGGCAACTATGCTGAGCAGTTC.

As concerns this clone: Gene names follow the mouse nomenclature. CDR3 DNA (partial): TGTGCCAGCAGTCTGTCAGCAAACACCGGGCAGCTCTAC. Its protein product is CASSLSANTGQLY. The entire CDR3 is CASSLSANTGQLYF. V gene TRBV26 combines with J gene TRBJ2-2; no definite D call. The read terminates 1 residue ahead of where the CDR3 ends, so the germline J gene completes it. Germline assignment: CDR1 KGHPV and CDR2 FQNQEV (reference sequence). The germline V and J ends were trimmed by 0 bases and 0 bases, with 2 bases remaining between them. The CDR3 is made up of 14 amino acids.

Of note for this clone: Here the gene names and germline are mouse. The CDR3 sequence: CASSRLGGSSYEQYF. The CDR3 DNA, read in part, is TGTGCCAGCAGTCGACTGGGGGGGAGCTCCTATGAACAGTAC. The chain joins TRBV19 to TRBJ2-7; 11 bases align to TRBD2. The read ends 1 residue before the CDR3 terminus; that terminus is restored from the germline J gene. V lost 4 bases, J lost 0 bases, and 3 bases stayed unmatched. Germline loops: CDR1 FNHDT, CDR2 SITEND (reference sequence). The CDR3 contains 15 residues.

Concerning this clone itself: Genes and germline come from the mouse. The sequence runs out 1 residue before the end of the CDR3; the remainder is reconstructed from the germline J gene. The chain links TRBV3 to TRBJ2-2, with 10 bases aligning to TRBD1. With V trimmed by 5 bases and J by 4 bases, 7 bases remained unmatched. The CDR3 consists of 16 residues. The germline V gene has CDR1 SNHLY and CDR2 FYNGKV (reference sequence). CDR3 bases read: TGTGCCAGCAGCCCGACAGGGGGCATGAGCACCGGGCAGCTCTAC. Protein product: CASSPTGGMSTGQLY. The entire CDR3 reads CASSPTGGMSTGQLYF.

Details on this clone: Genes and germline are mouse. The read ends 1 residue early relative to the CDR3; the germline J gene fills the gap. This chain joins TRBV3 and TRBJ2-7, with TRBD1 identical over 12 bases. V was pared by 5 bases and J by 4 bases, with 3 bases of the junction left unmatched. The CDR3 length is 14 residues. The germline V gene has CDR1 SNHLY and CDR2 FYNGKV (reference sequence). The CDR3 is CASSLGQGAYEQYF. CDR3 DNA (partial): TGTGCCAGCAGCCTGGGACAGGGGGCTTATGAACAGTAC.

A note on this clone: Gene and germline names: mouse. The read is 1 residue too short to cover the CDR3 end, so that end is filled in from the germline J gene. The chain has TRBV26 and TRBJ1-4, with 12 bases lining up with TRBD1. Per germline, CDR1 KGHPV and CDR2 FQNQEV (reference sequence). CDR3 length: 19 amino acids. Losses at the gene ends were 2 bases for V and 2 bases for J; bases not matched to a gene: 9. The DNA read from the CDR3 is TGTGCCAGCAGTCTGAGGAGGGACAGGGGGCCCCCCTCCAACGAAAGATTATTT. This gives the protein CASSLRRDRGPPSNERLF. From start to end, the CDR3 is CASSLRRDRGPPSNERLFF.

By proportion, this clone is medium-sized. Gene names refer to mouse genes. The read ends 1 residue early relative to the CDR3; the germline J gene fills the gap. The J gene is TRBJ1-3, the V gene TRBV26, with TRBD1 matching over 7 bases. The CDR3 covers 14 residues. Losses at the gene ends were 4 bases for V and 4 bases for J; bases not matched to a gene: 4. Germline CDR1 and CDR2: KGHPV and FQNQEV (reference sequence). Incomplete CDR3 DNA: TGTGCCAGCAGTCCGACAGGGTGGGGAAATACGCTCTAT. Its translation: CASSPTGWGNTLY. Given in full, the CDR3 is CASSPTGWGNTLYF.

On this clone: The gene symbols are mouse symbols. The read ends 1 residue early relative to the CDR3; the germline J gene fills the gap. The chain recombines TRBV26 with TRBJ1-4, with TRBD1 matching over 10 bases. The CDR3 is 15 amino acids. The germline gives CDR1 KGHPV, CDR2 FQNQEV (reference sequence). V was clipped by 4 bases and J by 6 bases; unmatched bases: 5. The part of the CDR3 DNA that was read is TGTGCCAGCAGTCCCCCGACAGGGGGCCACGAAAGATTATTT. Protein product: CASSPPTGGHERLF. The whole CDR3 protein is CASSPPTGGHERLFF.

Notes on this clone: Gene names are the mouse ones. Read coverage stops 1 residue before the CDR3 terminus; the germline J gene supplies the remainder. The chain couples TRBV12-2 to TRBJ2-5; TRBD2 aligns across 10 bases. This CDR3 is 15 amino acids long. V was pared by 4 bases and J by 6 bases, with 9 bases of the junction left unmatched. CDR1 and CDR2 from the germline V gene are SGHLS and HYDKME. The DNA read from the CDR3 is TGTGCCAGCTCACCCGACTGGGGGGAAAGGGACACCCAGTAC. This sequence encodes CASSPDWGERDTQY. In full, the CDR3 is CASSPDWGERDTQYF.

Concerning this clone: Gene names follow the mouse nomenclature. The sequence runs out 1 residue before the end of the CDR3; the remainder is reconstructed from the germline J gene. The same CDR3 can be traced to other DNA sequences in this sample. V gene TRBV20 combines with J gene TRBJ2-4; 8 nucleotides match TRBD2. The CDR3 is 13 residues long. CDR1 is GFQATS and CDR2 is STVNSAI in the germline V gene. V lost 6 bases, J lost 6 bases, and 8 bases stayed unmatched. CDR3 in amino acids: CGAGGGRINTLYF. The sequenced CDR3 bases are TGTGGTGCAGGGGGGGGGCGTATTAACACCTTGTAC.

With respect to this clone: Mouse germline and gene names are used. The CDR3: CASFKQGNNYAEQFF. The sequenced part of the CDR3 DNA is TGTGCCAGCTTCAAACAGGGGAATAACTATGCTGAGCAGTTC. The chain combines TRBV12-1 with TRBJ2-1; 7 bases are shared with TRBD1. From the germline J gene comes the end of the CDR3, since the read stops 1 residue before it. Trimming removed 5 bases from V and 0 bases from J; junction bases left unmatched: 6. The germline gives CDR1 SGHSN, CDR2 HYEKVE. This CDR3 is 15 amino acids long. The full variable domain, with the rest looked up from reference TRBV12-1 and TRBJ2-1, is DSGVVQSPRHIIKEKGGRSVLTCIPISGHSNVVWYQQTLGKELKFLIQHYEKVERDKGFLPSRFSVQQFDDYHSEMNMSALELEDSAMYFCASFKQGNNYAEQFFGPGTRLTVL.

Notes on this clone: The genes are named according to mouse. The read gets to within 1 residue of the CDR3 end, and the germline J gene fills in the rest. This sample also contains other DNA sequences that code for the same CDR3. The chain joins TRBV26 to TRBJ1-1; D remains unclear. The CDR3 contains 13 residues. CDR1 is KGHPV and CDR2 is FQNQEV in the germline V gene (reference sequence). Trimming left V 2 bases short and J 1 base short, with 5 bases between. CDR3 bases read: TGTGCCAGCAGTCTGAGCAGGAACACAGAAGTCTTC. Amino acids: CASSLSRNTEVF. The whole CDR3 reads CASSLSRNTEVFF.

This clone appeared a few times. Gene names follow the mouse nomenclature. Sequencing ends 1 residue short of the CDR3 end; the germline J gene provides the rest. The chain uses TRBV23 and TRBJ2-4; the table's D call TRBD1 went unverified against the DNA. The CDR3 has 14 residues. The V gene's germline CDR1 is KGHTA and CDR2 FQNQQP. The CDR3 bases that were read are TGCTCCAGCAGTCAATCGGCGACAGAAAACACCTTGTAC. Its translation: CSSSQSATENTLY. The full CDR3 protein is CSSSQSATENTLYF.

Details on this clone: The gene symbols are mouse symbols. The read terminates 1 residue ahead of where the CDR3 ends, so the germline J gene completes it. V is TRBV23 and J is TRBJ2-2. Germline CDR1 is KGHTA and CDR2 is FQNQQP. This CDR3 comprises 15 residues. CDR3 region: CSSSPSITNTGQLYF. The CDR3 bases that were read are TGCTCCAGCAGTCCATCGATAACAAACACCGGGCAGCTCTAC.

This clone has a handful of counts. Gene names follow the mouse nomenclature. With the read ending 1 residue before the CDR3 end, the germline J gene is used to fill in that end. V and J are TRBV26 and TRBJ2-4, with D unresolved. Germline V gene data show CDR1 as KGHPV and CDR2 as FQNQEV (reference sequence). V was cut by 3 bases and J by 2 bases, with 6 bases left in between. This CDR3 region has 13 residues. The CDR3 is CASSLGDQNTLYF. CDR3 DNA (partial): TGTGCCAGCAGTCTCGGGGATCAAAACACCTTGTAC.